This T cell receptor beta chain was documented in a study of prognosis after radiotherapy for stage I lung cancer. Study-level background: Stage I non-small cell lung cancer patients were enrolled between April 2018 and early 2019. The non-small cell lung cancer patients were all considered medically inoperable, with comorbidities accounting for this in about 12 of them. For radiotherapy, patients got SBRT split into 3 to 5 fractions, giving a biologically effective dose of at least 100 Gy.

Amplicons of TCR beta CDR3 were generated from genomic DNA by two-round multiplex PCR. Round-one PCR had primers specific to each TRBV and TRBJ gene. TCRdb re-called the multiplex PCR reads with MiXCR, one entry per CDR3 protein. The sample consists of around 51,000 distinct CDR3 sequences, under 45% of them appearing once. Node negativity on CT and PET/CT was present in all patients, alongside an absence of prior chemotherapy, radiotherapy or other malignancies. This CDR3 is built from 16 residues. The germline V gene encodes CDR1 SGDLS and CDR2 YYNGEE. Trimming stripped 3 bases from V and 5 bases from J, with 20 bases between.

The source material was PBMCs, sampled before or after stereotactic body radiation therapy (not recorded which). The TCR sequence derives from a donor over 45 with non-small cell lung cancer. The J gene is TRBJ2-5, the V gene TRBV9, with TRBD2 as a possible D gene (5 bases). For the CDR3, the DNA is TGTGCCAGCAGCGAGGTGAGCGTGAGGGCCTTGGAGACCCAGTACTTC. Its translation: CASSEVSVRALETQYF.